The 11 T cell receptor beta chains reported below all come from one sample, sequenced in a study of CD8 T cell repertoires and HIV-1 epitope variants. Antigens of these TCRs are unknown. Generated by immunoSEQ multiplex PCR, the TCRdb table keeps only in-frame clones and is missing some. Of around 5,100 clones listed, approximately 71% are singletons. Specimen: cultured CD8+ T cells derived from PBMCs. The source is a male donor with HIV.

The V gene is TRBV28, the J gene TRBJ2-7; no reliable D call. The CDR3 extends over 14 amino acids. CDR1 MDHEN and CDR2 SYDVKM come from the germline V gene. V was shortened by 3 bases and J by 3 bases, with 12 bases between the two germline ends. This chain's CDR3 is CASSFAPGLYEQYF. The DNA for the CDR3 is TGTGCCAGCAGTTTTGCCCCGGGCCTCTACGAGCAGTACTTC.

The count of this clone is one. This chain links TRBV4-3 with TRBJ2-6; no clear D. This CDR3 region has 16 residues. Germline CDR1 is LGHNA and CDR2 is YSLEER. V was pared by 0 bases and J by 4 bases, with 10 bases between. The CDR3 DNA reads TGCGCCAGCAGCCAAGATTGGCAGGCCGGGGCCAACGTCCTGACTTTC. Its protein is CASSQDWQAGANVLTF.

The sample holds one count of this clone. This rearrangement joins TRBV27 to TRBJ1-3; D remains ambiguous. V lost 5 bases to trimming and J lost 0 bases, with 8 bases between them. This CDR3 spans 14 amino acids. Germline CDR1 reads MNHEY; CDR2 reads SMNVEV (reference sequence). CDR3 amino acids: CASSPGYSGNTIYF. The CDR3 nucleotides read TGTGCCAGCAGTCCTGGGTACTCTGGAAACACCATATATTTT.

This clone was counted only a few times. A read error may produce the germline difference seen at one junction end. The V call is TRBV7-9, the J call TRBJ1-2, with 7 nucleotides matching TRBD1. In germline, CDR1 is SEHNR, CDR2 FQNEAQ (reference sequence). The CDR3 consists of 11 residues. CDR3 amino acids: CASSRDRVGVF. Written as DNA, the CDR3 is TGTGCCAGCAGCCGTGACAGGGTAGGCGTCTTC.

The chain links TRBV7-6 to TRBJ2-7, with 8 bases aligning to TRBD1. V shed 1 base and J 5 bases; nucleotides not matched to a gene: 4. The CDR3 is 14 amino acids. The germline V gene encodes CDR1 SGHVS and CDR2 FNYEAQ. Here the CDR3 reads CASSLGQGANEQYF. CDR3 bases: TGTGCCAGCAGCTTAGGTCAGGGGGCCAACGAGCAGTACTTC.

This chain's CDR3 is CASSFPSQGNSGNTIYF. The CDR3 nucleotides read TGTGCCAGCAGCTTCCCCTCGCAGGGTAACTCTGGAAACACCATATATTTT. This chain links TRBV7-2 with TRBJ1-3; possibly TRBD1 for D (5 bases). Germline-derived CDR1 and CDR2 are SGHTA and FQGNSA. The V and J ends lost 3 bases and 0 bases respectively, with 15 bases between them. The CDR3 loop spans 17 amino acids.

This chain connects TRBV19 to TRBJ1-1, with D possibly TRBD1 on 5 matching bases. V dropped 3 bases and J dropped 5 bases, with 10 bases sitting between them. This CDR3 has 13 amino acids. CDR1 is LNHDA and CDR2 is SQIVND in the germline V gene (reference sequence). CDR3 loop: CASSMGERTEAFF. The CDR3 DNA follows: TGTGCCAGTAGTATGGGGGAGCGAACTGAAGCTTTCTTT.

CDR3 sequence: CASSPGQGVDYGYTF. For the CDR3, the DNA is TGTGCCAGCAGCCCGGGACAGGGGGTCGACTATGGCTACACCTTC. This chain links TRBV5-6 with TRBJ1-2, with 11 bases fitting TRBD1. J was trimmed by 3 bases and V by 4 bases; bases with no gene match: 5. The CDR3 runs to 15 residues. Germline assignment: CDR1 SGHDT and CDR2 YYEEEE.

The V call is TRBV28, the J call TRBJ2-5; D is perhaps TRBD1 or TRBD2 (5 bases each). Trimming shortened V by 1 base and J by 10 bases, and 16 bases separated the two germline ends. The V gene's germline CDR1 is MDHEN and CDR2 SYDVKM. This CDR3 has 14 amino acids. CDR3 residues: CASSLSGASWGQYF. CDR3 nucleotide sequence: TGTGCCAGCAGTTTATCCGGGGCCTCATGGGGCCAGTACTTC.

This clone was counted between two and nine times. The rearrangement joins TRBV6-5 to TRBJ2-7; 7 bases are shared with TRBD2. The V gene end was trimmed by 5 bases and the J gene end by 6 bases; junction bases not matched to a gene: 4. CDR3 length: 12 amino acids. The germline gives CDR1 MNHEY, CDR2 SVGAGI. The DNA of the CDR3 is TGTGCCAGCAGTGCGGGGACTATCGAGCAGTACTTC. Translating gives CASSAGTIEQYF.

This chain joins TRBV4-1 and TRBJ2-7, with D possibly TRBD1 on 5 matching bases. This CDR3 is 14 amino acids long. Trimming removed 1 base at V and 5 bases at J, with 12 bases between. The germline gives CDR1 MGHRA, CDR2 YSYEKL. CDR3 coding DNA: TGCGCCAGCAGCCAAGTTGGGGCGTTGGACGAGCAGTACTTC. As protein: CASSQVGALDEQYF.